The clone carrying this T cell receptor beta chain was counted a few times. Its cognate antigen is unknown. The data belong to a study of T cell repertoires in cytomegalovirus infection. Background on the study: Evidence of both CMV infection and a matching HLA type came from public TCR beta signatures. Overall study findings and caveats: Clonotypes of TCR beta that were HLA-C-restricted and CMV-specific dominated the ex vivo response. Pooled public TCR beta family frequency picked out CMV carriers with the relevant HLA.

TCRdb used MiXCR to reprocess the reads, holding one entry per CDR3 protein. There are roughly 230,000 distinct CDR3 sequences in the sample; about a sixth occur only once, and about half lies in the top ten. V lost 4 bases and J 0 bases, leaving 9 bases between the germline ends. CDR3 length: 14 residues. CDR1 is MNHEY and CDR2 is SVGAGI in the germline V gene. Sequences were obtained from CD8+ T cells from PBMCs. This chain links TRBV6-5 with TRBJ1-1; no firm D call. The TCR originated in a human donor in good health (CMV status not recorded). Some clones in this sample may be carry-over from other donors' samples. CDR3 bases: TGTGCCAGCAGTTTTGGGTCGATGAACACTGAAGCTTTCTTT. Encoded protein: CASSFGSMNTEAFF.